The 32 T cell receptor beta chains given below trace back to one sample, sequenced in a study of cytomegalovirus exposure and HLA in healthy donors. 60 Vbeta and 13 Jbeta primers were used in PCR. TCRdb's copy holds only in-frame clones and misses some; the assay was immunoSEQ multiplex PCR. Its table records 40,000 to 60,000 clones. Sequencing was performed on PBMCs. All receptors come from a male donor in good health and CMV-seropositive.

CDR3 sequence (DNA): TGCGCCAGCAGCCTGCTACGAGGGCCTAGCGGGGATACGCAGTATTTT. Encoded protein: CASSLLRGPSGDTQYF. The chain is built from TRBV4-3 and TRBJ2-3, with 8 bases that match TRBD2. J gave up 6 bases and V 4 bases, and 12 bases lay outside the gene matches. The CDR3 runs to 16 residues. CDR1 is LGHNA, CDR2 YSLEER, per germline.

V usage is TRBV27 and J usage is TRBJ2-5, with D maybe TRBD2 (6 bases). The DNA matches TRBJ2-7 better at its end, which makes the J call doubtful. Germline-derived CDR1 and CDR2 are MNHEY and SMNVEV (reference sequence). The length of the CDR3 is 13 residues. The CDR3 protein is CASSHGSSYEQYF. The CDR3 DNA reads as TGTGCCAGCAGTCACGGGAGCTCCTACGAGCAGTACTTC.

CDR3 DNA: TGTGCCAGCAGCTTAGGGCAGGGGGATGAGGTATCCTCCTACGAGCAGTACTTC. Translated: CASSLGQGDEVSSYEQYF. This sequence joins TRBV7-3 and TRBJ2-7; TRBD1 matches 7 bases. This CDR3 region has 18 residues. Trimming at V came to 2 bases and at J to 0 bases, leaving 13 bases not matched to a gene. Germline V gene sequence: CDR1 SGHTA, CDR2 FQGTGA.

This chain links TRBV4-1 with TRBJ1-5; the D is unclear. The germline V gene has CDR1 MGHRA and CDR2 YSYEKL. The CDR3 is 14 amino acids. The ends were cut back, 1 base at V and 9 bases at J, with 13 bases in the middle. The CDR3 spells CASSQVAVVRPQHF. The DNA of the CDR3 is TGCGCCAGCAGCCAAGTTGCCGTCGTGAGGCCCCAGCATTTT.

CDR3 sequence reads: CASSLGGGLYNEQFF. In nucleotides, the CDR3 is TGTGCCAGCAGCTTGGGCGGGGGCCTCTACAATGAGCAGTTCTTC. The rearrangement uses TRBV5-4 and TRBJ2-1; TRBD2 might be the D (7 bases). Trimming removed 0 bases at V and 3 bases at J, with 10 bases between. The CDR3 spans 15 residues. Germline CDR1 reads SGHNT; CDR2 reads YYREEE (reference sequence).

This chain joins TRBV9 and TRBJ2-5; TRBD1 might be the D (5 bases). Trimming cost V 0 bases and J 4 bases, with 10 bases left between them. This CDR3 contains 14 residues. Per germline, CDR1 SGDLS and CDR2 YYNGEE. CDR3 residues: CASSVGGLGETQYF. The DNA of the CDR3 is TGTGCCAGCAGCGTAGGGGGCTTGGGAGAGACCCAGTACTTC.

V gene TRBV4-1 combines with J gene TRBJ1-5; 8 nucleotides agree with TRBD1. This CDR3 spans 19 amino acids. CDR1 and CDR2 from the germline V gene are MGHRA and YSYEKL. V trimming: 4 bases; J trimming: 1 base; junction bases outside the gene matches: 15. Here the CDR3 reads CASSRGQGAQSRSNQPQHF. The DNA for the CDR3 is TGCGCCAGCAGCCGAGGACAGGGCGCGCAGAGTCGGAGCAATCAGCCCCAGCATTTT.

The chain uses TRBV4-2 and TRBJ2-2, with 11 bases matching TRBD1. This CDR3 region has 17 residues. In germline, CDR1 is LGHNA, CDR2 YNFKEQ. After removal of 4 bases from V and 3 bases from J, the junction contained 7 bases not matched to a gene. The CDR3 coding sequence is TGTGCCAGCAGCCCCAGACCGGGACAGGGGGACACCGGGGAGCTGTTTTTT. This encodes CASSPRPGQGDTGELFF.

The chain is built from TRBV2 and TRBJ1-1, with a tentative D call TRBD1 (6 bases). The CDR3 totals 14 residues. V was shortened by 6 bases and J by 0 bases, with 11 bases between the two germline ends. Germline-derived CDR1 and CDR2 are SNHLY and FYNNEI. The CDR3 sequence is CASRIQGMNTEAFF. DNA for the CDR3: TGTGCCAGCAGAATACAGGGAATGAACACTGAAGCTTTCTTT.

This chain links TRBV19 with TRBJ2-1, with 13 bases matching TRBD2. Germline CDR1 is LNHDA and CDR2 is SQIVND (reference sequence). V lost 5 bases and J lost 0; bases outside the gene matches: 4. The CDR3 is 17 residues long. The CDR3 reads CASSWTSGGSSYNEQFF. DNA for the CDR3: TGTGCCAGTAGTTGGACTAGCGGGGGTAGCTCCTACAATGAGCAGTTCTTC.

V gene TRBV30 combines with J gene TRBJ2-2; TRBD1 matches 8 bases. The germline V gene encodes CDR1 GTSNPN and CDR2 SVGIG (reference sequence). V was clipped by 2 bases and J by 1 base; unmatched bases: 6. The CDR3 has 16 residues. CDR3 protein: CAWSRFGTGNTGELFF. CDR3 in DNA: TGTGCCTGGAGTCGTTTTGGGACAGGGAACACCGGGGAGCTGTTTTTT. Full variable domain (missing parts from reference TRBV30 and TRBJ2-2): SQTIHQWPATLVQPVGSPLSLECTVEGTSNPNLYWYRQAAGRGLQLLFYSVGIGQISSEVPQNLSASRPQDRQFILSSKKLLLSDSGFYLCAWSRFGTGNTGELFFGEGSRLTVL.

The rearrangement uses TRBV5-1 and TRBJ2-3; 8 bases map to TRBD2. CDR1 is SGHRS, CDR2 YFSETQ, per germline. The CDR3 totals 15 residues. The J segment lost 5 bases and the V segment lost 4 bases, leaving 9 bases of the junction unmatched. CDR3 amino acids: CASSPEVSGEDTQYF. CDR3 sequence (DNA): TGCGCCAGCAGCCCGGAGGTTAGCGGGGAAGATACGCAGTATTTT.

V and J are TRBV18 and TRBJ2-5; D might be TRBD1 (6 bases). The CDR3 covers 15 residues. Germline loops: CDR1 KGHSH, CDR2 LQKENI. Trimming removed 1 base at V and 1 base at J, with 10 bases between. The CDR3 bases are TGTGCCAGCTCACCACGGGGGCCAGGCCAAGAGACCCAGTACTTC. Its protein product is CASSPRGPGQETQYF.

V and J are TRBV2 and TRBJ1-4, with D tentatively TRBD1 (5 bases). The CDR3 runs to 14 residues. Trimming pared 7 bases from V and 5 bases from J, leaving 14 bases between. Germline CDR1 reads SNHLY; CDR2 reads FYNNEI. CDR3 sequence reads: CASTFQGGNEKLFF. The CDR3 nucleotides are TGTGCCAGCACTTTCCAGGGAGGGAATGAAAAACTGTTTTTT.

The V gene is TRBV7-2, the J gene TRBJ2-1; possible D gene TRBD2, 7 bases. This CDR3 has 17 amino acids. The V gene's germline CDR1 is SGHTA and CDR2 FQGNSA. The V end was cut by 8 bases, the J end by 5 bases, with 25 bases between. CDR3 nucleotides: TGTGCCAGCGAATTAAGGGGGGGCCGCATTTCAAACAATGAGCAGTTCTTC. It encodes CASELRGGRISNNEQFF.

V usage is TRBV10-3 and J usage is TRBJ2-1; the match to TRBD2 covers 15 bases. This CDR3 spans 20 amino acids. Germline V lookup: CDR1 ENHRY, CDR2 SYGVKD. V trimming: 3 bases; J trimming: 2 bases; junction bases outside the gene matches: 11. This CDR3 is CAISDPQGLAGGPAYNEQFF. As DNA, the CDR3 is TGTGCCATCAGTGACCCACAGGGACTAGCGGGGGGCCCGGCCTACAATGAGCAGTTCTTC.

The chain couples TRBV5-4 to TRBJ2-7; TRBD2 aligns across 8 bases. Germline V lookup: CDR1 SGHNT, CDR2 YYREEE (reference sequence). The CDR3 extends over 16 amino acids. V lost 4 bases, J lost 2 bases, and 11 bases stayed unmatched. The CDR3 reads CASSAAGGLTTYEQYF. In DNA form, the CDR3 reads TGTGCCAGCAGCGCCGCGGGGGGCCTTACTACCTACGAGCAGTACTTC.

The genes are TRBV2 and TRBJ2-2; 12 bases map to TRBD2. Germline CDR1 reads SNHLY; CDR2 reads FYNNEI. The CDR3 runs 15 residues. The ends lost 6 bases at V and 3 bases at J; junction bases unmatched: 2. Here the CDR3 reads CASRRLAGDTGELFF. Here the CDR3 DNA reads TGTGCCAGCAGGCGACTAGCGGGGGACACCGGGGAGCTGTTTTTT. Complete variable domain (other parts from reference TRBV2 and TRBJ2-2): EPEVTQTPSHQVTQMGQEVILRCVPISNHLYFYWYRQILGQKVEFLVSFYNNEISEKSEIFDDQFSVERPDGSNFTLKIRSTKLEDSAMYFCASRRLAGDTGELFFGEGSRLTVL.

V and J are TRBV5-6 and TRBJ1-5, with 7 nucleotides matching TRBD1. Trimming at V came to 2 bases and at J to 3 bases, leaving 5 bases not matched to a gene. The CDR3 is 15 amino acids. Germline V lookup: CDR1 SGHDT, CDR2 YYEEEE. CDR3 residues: CASSFRDRPNQPQHF. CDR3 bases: TGTGCCAGCAGCTTCCGGGACAGACCCAATCAGCCCCAGCATTTT.

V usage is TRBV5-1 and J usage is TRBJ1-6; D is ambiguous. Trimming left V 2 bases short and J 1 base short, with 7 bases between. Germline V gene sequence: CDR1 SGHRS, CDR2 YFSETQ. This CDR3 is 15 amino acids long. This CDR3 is CASSLEVSYNSPLHF. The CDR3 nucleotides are TGCGCCAGCAGCTTAGAGGTTTCCTATAATTCACCCCTCCACTTT.

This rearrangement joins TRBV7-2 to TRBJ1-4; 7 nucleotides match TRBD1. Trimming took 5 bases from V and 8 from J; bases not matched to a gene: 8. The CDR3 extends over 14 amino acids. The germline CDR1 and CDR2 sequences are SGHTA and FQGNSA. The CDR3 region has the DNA TGTGCCAGCAGCCCCGGGACAGCTATGGAAAAACTGTTTTTT. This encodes CASSPGTAMEKLFF. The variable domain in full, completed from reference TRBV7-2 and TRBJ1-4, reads GAGVSQSPSNKVTEKGKDVELRCDPISGHTALYWYRQSLGQGLEFLIYFQGNSAPDKSGLPSDRFSAERTGGSVSTLTIQRTQQEDSAVYLCASSPGTAMEKLFFGSGTQLSVL.

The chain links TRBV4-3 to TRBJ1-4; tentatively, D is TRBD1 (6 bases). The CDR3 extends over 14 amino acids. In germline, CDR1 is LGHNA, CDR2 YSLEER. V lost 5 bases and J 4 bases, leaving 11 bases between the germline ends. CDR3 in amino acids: CASSAQGSNEKLFF. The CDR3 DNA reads TGCGCCAGCAGCGCTCAGGGGAGTAATGAAAAACTGTTTTTT.

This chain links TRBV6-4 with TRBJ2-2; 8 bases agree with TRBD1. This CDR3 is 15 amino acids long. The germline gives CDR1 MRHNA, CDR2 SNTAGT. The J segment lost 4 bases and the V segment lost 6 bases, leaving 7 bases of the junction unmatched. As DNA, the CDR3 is TGTGCCAGCAGCGCCGGGACAGGAGGCACCGGGGAGCTGTTTTTT. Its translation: CASSAGTGGTGELFF.

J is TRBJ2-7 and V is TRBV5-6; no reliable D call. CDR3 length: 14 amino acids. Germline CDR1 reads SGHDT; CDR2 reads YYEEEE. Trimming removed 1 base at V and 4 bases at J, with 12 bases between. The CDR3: CASSLFSPQYEQYF. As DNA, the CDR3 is TGTGCCAGCAGCTTGTTTAGCCCCCAATACGAGCAGTACTTC.

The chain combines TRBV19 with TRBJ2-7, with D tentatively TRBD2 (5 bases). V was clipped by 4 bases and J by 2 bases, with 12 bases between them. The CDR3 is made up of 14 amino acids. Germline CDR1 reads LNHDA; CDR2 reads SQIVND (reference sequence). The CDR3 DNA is TGTGCCAGTAGTACCTGGACGGGAACCTACGAGCAGTACTTC. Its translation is CASSTWTGTYEQYF.

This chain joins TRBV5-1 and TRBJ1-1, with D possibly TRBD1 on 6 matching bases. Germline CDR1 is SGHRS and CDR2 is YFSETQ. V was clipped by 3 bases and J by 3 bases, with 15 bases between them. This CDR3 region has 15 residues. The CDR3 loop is CASSYIGQKHTEAFF. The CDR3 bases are TGCGCCAGCAGCTACATCGGACAGAAACACACTGAAGCTTTCTTT.

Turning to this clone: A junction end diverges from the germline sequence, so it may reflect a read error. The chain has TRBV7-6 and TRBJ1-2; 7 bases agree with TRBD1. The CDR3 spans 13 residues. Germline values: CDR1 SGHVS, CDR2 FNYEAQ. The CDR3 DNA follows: TGTGCCAGCAGCGACCCTACAGGGGAACCGTCGGCCTTC. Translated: CASSDPTGEPSAF.

Written as DNA, the CDR3 is TGTGCCAGTAGTATAGCCAGGAACACTGAAGCTTTCTTT. Its translation is CASSIARNTEAFF. The chain joins TRBV19 to TRBJ1-1; D not resolved. Germline CDR1 LNHDA, CDR2 SQIVND (reference sequence). Trimming removed 1 base from V and 1 base from J, with 4 bases in between. The CDR3 sequence is 13 residues long.

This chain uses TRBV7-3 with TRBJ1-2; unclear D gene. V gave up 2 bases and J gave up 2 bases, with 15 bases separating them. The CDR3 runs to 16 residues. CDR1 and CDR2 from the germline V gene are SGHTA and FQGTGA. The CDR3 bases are TGTGCCAGCAGCTTAGGTATCGGAACAGTGAACTATGGCTACACCTTC. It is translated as CASSLGIGTVNYGYTF. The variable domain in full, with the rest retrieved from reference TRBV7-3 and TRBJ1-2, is GAGVSQTPSNKVTEKGKYVELRCDPISGHTALYWYRQSLGQGPEFLIYFQGTGAADDSGLPNDRFFAVRPEGSVSTLKIQRTERGDSAVYLCASSLGIGTVNYGYTFGSGTRLTVV.

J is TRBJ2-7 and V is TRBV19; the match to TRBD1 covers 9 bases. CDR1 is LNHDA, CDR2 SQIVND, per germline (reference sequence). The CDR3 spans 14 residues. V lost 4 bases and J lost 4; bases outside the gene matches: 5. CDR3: CASSKDRGRYEQYF. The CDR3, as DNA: TGTGCCAGTAGTAAGGACAGGGGACGGTACGAGCAGTACTTC.

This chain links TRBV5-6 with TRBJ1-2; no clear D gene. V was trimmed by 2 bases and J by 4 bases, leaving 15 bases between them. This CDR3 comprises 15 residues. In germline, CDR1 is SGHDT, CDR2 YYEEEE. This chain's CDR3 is CASSFEREGGYGYTF. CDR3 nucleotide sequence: TGTGCCAGCAGCTTTGAACGGGAGGGTGGCTATGGCTACACCTTC.

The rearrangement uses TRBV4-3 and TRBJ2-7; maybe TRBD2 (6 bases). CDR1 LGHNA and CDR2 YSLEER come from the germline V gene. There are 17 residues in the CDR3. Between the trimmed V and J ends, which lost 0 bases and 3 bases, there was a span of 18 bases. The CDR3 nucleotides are TGCGCCAGCAGCCAAGATTGGGACTCGGCGGTAGACTACGAGCAGTACTTC. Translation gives CASSQDWDSAVDYEQYF.